The 22 T cell receptor beta chains in this list originate from one sample, sequenced in a study of T cell responses to AZD1222 COVID-19 vaccine. Sequencing used immunoSEQ multiplex PCR; TCRdb keeps in-frame clones, though not all of them. This table holds 140,000 to 150,000 clones, more than 85% found once. The material sequenced was peripheral blood, taken on day 0 of AZD1222 vaccination. These receptors all come from an adult in good health.

The chain links TRBV28 to TRBJ1-1, with D possibly matching TRBD1 (5 bases). This CDR3 spans 16 amino acids. With 1 base removed from V and 4 bases from J, the gap between germline ends came to 16 bases. The V gene's germline CDR1 is MDHEN and CDR2 SYDVKM. The DNA for the CDR3 is TGTGCCAGCAGTTTATCGTCCGGGGGGGTCGTCACTGAAGCTTTCTTT. Its translation is CASSLSSGGVVTEAFF.

The chain links TRBV30 to TRBJ2-3; 7 positions agree with TRBD2. V lost 5 bases, J lost 0 bases, and 11 bases stayed unmatched. Germline-derived CDR1 and CDR2 are GTSNPN and SVGIG (reference sequence). The CDR3 spans 16 residues. CDR3 nucleotide sequence: TGTGCCTGGGGAAGTGGGACTACGATTAGCACAGATACGCAGTATTTT. As protein: CAWGSGTTISTDTQYF.

V and J are TRBV19 and TRBJ1-5; 7 nucleotides match TRBD1. CDR3 size: 16 residues. The germline V gene encodes CDR1 LNHDA and CDR2 SQIVND (reference sequence). V gave up 5 bases and J gave up 5 bases; unmatched junction bases: 12. CDR3 bases: TGTGCCAGTAGTCAGCTCCAGGACAGGTTACATCAGCCCCAGCATTTT. It is translated as CASSQLQDRLHQPQHF. The variable domain in full, completed from reference TRBV19 and TRBJ1-5, reads DGGITQSPKYLFRKEGQNVTLSCEQNLNHDAMYWYRQDPGQGLRLIYYSQIVNDFQKGDIAEGYSVSREKKESFPLTVTSAQKNPTAFYLCASSQLQDRLHQPQHFGDGTRLSIL.

This chain links TRBV5-1 with TRBJ1-2; the match to TRBD1 covers 8 bases. Per the germline V gene, CDR1 is SGHRS and CDR2 is YFSETQ. V lost 5 bases and J lost 2; bases outside the gene matches: 8. The CDR3 has 15 residues. DNA for the CDR3: TGCGCCAGCAGACTGGGACAGGCTGCCAACTATGGCTACACCTTC. Its protein product is CASRLGQAANYGYTF.

The V call is TRBV5-1, the J call TRBJ1-4; TRBD1 is a possible D gene (5 bases). This CDR3 spans 15 amino acids. Germline loops: CDR1 SGHRS, CDR2 YFSETQ. The V and J ends lost 1 base and 0 bases respectively, with 7 bases between them. CDR3 region: CASSLPGPTNEKLFF. CDR3 in DNA: TGCGCCAGCAGCTTGCCGGGACCAACTAATGAAAAACTGTTTTTT.

The rearrangement joins TRBV19 to TRBJ2-3; D unresolved. CDR1 LNHDA and CDR2 SQIVND come from the germline V gene (reference sequence). Trimming took off 5 bases at V and 4 bases at J, with 7 bases between the two ends. This CDR3 region has 12 residues. CDR3 region: CASSGLADTQYF. CDR3 bases: TGTGCCAGTAGTGGGCTAGCAGATACGCAGTATTTT. The variable domain in full, with the rest retrieved from reference TRBV19 and TRBJ2-3, is DGGITQSPKYLFRKEGQNVTLSCEQNLNHDAMYWYRQDPGQGLRLIYYSQIVNDFQKGDIAEGYSVSREKKESFPLTVTSAQKNPTAFYLCASSGLADTQYFGPGTRLTVL.

The genes are TRBV5-4 and TRBJ2-3; D may be TRBD1 (5 bases). The CDR3 has 12 amino acids. Germline CDR1 is SGHNT and CDR2 is YYREEE (reference sequence). Trimming took 2 bases from V and 4 from J, leaving 5 bases between them. The CDR3 sequence: CASSLGADTQYF. CDR3 sequence (DNA): TGTGCCAGCAGCTTAGGGGCAGATACGCAGTATTTT.

The chain carries TRBV9 and TRBJ2-1; the D is unclear. The CDR3 has 13 amino acids. Looked up from germline, CDR1 is SGDLS and CDR2 is YYNGEE. Trimming shortened V by 0 bases and J by 4 bases, and 5 bases separated the two germline ends. The CDR3 DNA sequence: TGTGCCAGCAGCGTAGCCAGTTACAATGAGCAGTTCTTC. This translates into CASSVASYNEQFF. The complete variable domain, with remaining parts taken from reference TRBV9 and TRBJ2-1, reads DSGVTQTPKHLITATGQRVTLRCSPRSGDLSVYWYQQSLDQGLQFLIQYYNGEERAKGNILERFSAQQFPDLHSELNLSSLELGDSALYFCASSVASYNEQFFGPGTRLTVL.

This sequence joins TRBV27 and TRBJ2-7; TRBD1 matches at 7 bases. Germline V gene lookup returns CDR1 MNHEY and CDR2 SMNVEV (reference sequence). V dropped 5 bases and J dropped 2; count of bases not matched to a gene: 9. The CDR3 runs to 15 residues. The CDR3 nucleotides read TGTGCCAGCAGTCAGGCGACAGGGAGACCCTACGAGCAGTACTTC. Translated: CASSQATGRPYEQYF.

V and J are TRBV7-3 and TRBJ1-1; D not resolved. V lost 5 bases and J lost 0, with 13 bases in between. Germline CDR1 SGHTA, CDR2 FQGTGA. This CDR3 has 15 residues. The CDR3 here is CASSLNGQMNTEAFF. CDR3 nucleotide sequence: TGTGCCAGCAGCCTCAACGGGCAGATGAACACTGAAGCTTTCTTT.

V is TRBV28 and J is TRBJ1-3; 10 nucleotides match TRBD1. The V and J ends lost 4 bases and 7 bases, in that order; junction bases with no gene match: 13. This CDR3 is 17 amino acids long. In germline, CDR1 is MDHEN, CDR2 SYDVKM. In nucleotides, the CDR3 is TGTGCCAGCAGTTCTCCGGGACAGGGGCCTGATGGGAACACCATATATTTT. It translates to CASSSPGQGPDGNTIYF. Full variable domain (outside the CDR3, taken from reference TRBV28 and TRBJ1-3): DVKVTQSSRYLVKRTGEKVFLECVQDMDHENMFWYRQDPGLGLRLIYFSYDVKMKEKGDIPEGYSVSREKKERFSLILESASTNQTSMYLCASSSPGQGPDGNTIYFGEGSWLTVV.

The CDR3 nucleotides are TGTGCCAGCAGCCAAGATGGGACTGCAAATGAGCAGTTCTTC. As protein: CASSQDGTANEQFF. The chain uses TRBV3-1 (or the pseudogene TRBV3-2) and TRBJ2-1, with D possibly being TRBD2 (6 bases). CDR3 length equals 14 residues. V was clipped by 0 bases and J by 7 bases, with 10 bases between them. CDR1 and CDR2 from the germline V gene are LGHDT and YNNKEL (reference sequence).

This sequence joins TRBV19 and TRBJ2-3; D uncertain. The germline V and J ends were trimmed by 5 bases and 2 bases, with 11 bases remaining between them. Germline-derived CDR1 and CDR2 are LNHDA and SQIVND (reference sequence). The CDR3 is made up of 14 amino acids. For the CDR3, the DNA is TGTGCCAGTAGTTCCCCCGGTCTCACAGATACGCAGTATTTT. Residues: CASSSPGLTDTQYF.

The J gene is TRBJ1-1, the V gene TRBV27, with no clear D. V lost 6 bases to trimming and J lost 3 bases, with 8 bases between them. Germline CDR1 MNHEY, CDR2 SMNVEV (reference sequence). The CDR3 is 12 amino acids. The CDR3 DNA reads TGTGCCAGCAGGAGAGCGGACACTGAAGCTTTCTTT. As protein: CASRRADTEAFF.

This clone was counted a few times. In nucleotides, the CDR3 is TGTGCCAGCAGCTTACCAAGCGGGGTTGTTTCTAGCTCCTACAATGAGCAGTTCTTC. It specifies CASSLPSGVVSSSYNEQFF. The chain has TRBV7-8 and TRBJ2-1, with TRBD2 matching 7 bases. V was pared by 2 bases and J by 0 bases, with 13 bases of the junction left unmatched. CDR1 and CDR2 from the germline V gene are SGHVS and FQNEAQ. The CDR3 loop spans 19 amino acids.

This sequence joins TRBV9 and TRBJ2-7; the match to TRBD1 covers 7 bases. Unmatched junction bases numbered 8, after V lost 2 bases and J lost 3 bases. The CDR3 runs 15 residues. CDR1 and CDR2 from the germline V gene are SGDLS and YYNGEE. The CDR3 is CASSVAGTAIYEQYF. In DNA form, the CDR3 reads TGTGCCAGCAGCGTCGCCGGGACAGCTATCTACGAGCAGTACTTC.

The chain links TRBV2 to TRBJ2-5; 9 nucleotides agree with TRBD1. Germline V lookup: CDR1 SNHLY, CDR2 FYNNEI. The V and J ends lost 6 bases and 5 bases, in that order; junction bases with no gene match: 4. The CDR3 runs 13 residues. The DNA for the CDR3 is TGTGCCAGCAGGTTGACAGGGGGGGAGACCCAGTACTTC. Translating it yields CASRLTGGETQYF.

This chain joins TRBV19 and TRBJ1-1; maybe TRBD1 (6 bases). V was shortened by 3 bases and J by 6 bases, with 8 bases between the two germline ends. Germline assignment: CDR1 LNHDA and CDR2 SQIVND (reference sequence). The CDR3 is 12 residues long. The CDR3 here is CASSIGGAEAFF. The CDR3 DNA reads TGTGCCAGTAGTATTGGGGGCGCTGAAGCTTTCTTT.

The chain employs TRBV20-1 and TRBJ2-2, with 14 nucleotides matching TRBD2. This CDR3 has 17 amino acids. V lost 3 bases to trimming and J lost 7 bases; unmatched junction nucleotides: 10. The germline V gene has CDR1 DFQATT and CDR2 SNEGSKA (reference sequence). The CDR3 coding sequence is TGCAGTGCTAGTTCAGGGACTAGCGGGAGTGGGAGCGGGGAGCTGTTTTTT. This encodes CSASSGTSGSGSGELFF.

This clone has a single count. The chain couples TRBV19 to TRBJ2-7; the match to TRBD1 covers 11 bases. CDR1 is LNHDA and CDR2 is SQIVND in the germline V gene (reference sequence). J gave up 0 bases and V 2 bases, and 15 bases lay outside the gene matches. There are 20 residues in the CDR3. The CDR3 DNA reads TGTGCCAGTAGTATAACCCCAATAGCCGGGACAGGGGGTTTCTCCTACGAGCAGTACTTC. Translated: CASSITPIAGTGGFSYEQYF.

CDR3 nucleotide sequence: TGTGCCAGCAGCTTAGGATGGCGGGAGAGATCTGATACGCAGTATTTT. This codes for CASSLGWRERSDTQYF. The rearrangement joins TRBV7-8 to TRBJ2-3, with 7 bases identical to TRBD2. V shed 1 base and J 6 bases; nucleotides not matched to a gene: 10. This CDR3 has 16 amino acids. The germline gives CDR1 SGHVS, CDR2 FQNEAQ.

The chain couples TRBV2 to TRBJ1-1, with D possibly being TRBD1 (5 bases). V was pared by 3 bases and J by 5 bases, with 16 bases between. CDR3 length equals 15 residues. Germline-derived CDR1 and CDR2 are SNHLY and FYNNEI. CDR3 sequence reads: CASSDREPDWTEAFF. The CDR3 nucleotides are TGTGCCAGCAGTGACAGGGAACCAGATTGGACTGAAGCTTTCTTT. Full variable domain (rest looked up from reference TRBV2 and TRBJ1-1): EPEVTQTPSHQVTQMGQEVILRCVPISNHLYFYWYRQILGQKVEFLVSFYNNEISEKSEIFDDQFSVERPDGSNFTLKIRSTKLEDSAMYFCASSDREPDWTEAFFGQGTRLTVV.